A selection of T cell receptor beta chains follows, all from one sample in a study of post-analysis software for immune sequencing data. TCRdb recomputed calls from the PCR reads with MiXCR, one row per CDR3 protein. The table lists a few hundred thousand distinct CDR3 sequences, 39% of them singletons. Sequencing was done on a sample of blood. The source is a girl aged 2 to 9 with multiple sclerosis. Both conserved end residues are part of each CDR3. The D gene is left open where the match is weak.

- - TRBV20-1 CSASWDGAYEQYF
TRBJ1-1 - TRBV6-6 CASSYERFEAFF
TRBJ2-3 TRBD2 TRBV29-1 CSVVGGRATDTQYF
TRBJ2-1 - TRBV6-1 CASSAYSYNEQFF
TRBJ2-1 - TRBV11-3 CASSLEWGHNEQFF
TRBJ1-2 - TRBV3-1 CASSEGTEHYGYTF
TRBJ2-3 - TRBV7-3 CASSLQGSGVSDTQYF
TRBJ2-1 TRBD2 TRBV15 CATSAKGGGTYRYNEQFF
TRBJ2-7 - TRBV29-1 CSVELAGRIEQYF
TRBJ2-1 TRBD2 TRBV6-1 CASSTQGLARLYNGQFF
TRBJ1-1 - TRBV5-1 CASSYPGSTEAFF
- - TRBV10-3 CAIGGLSQIETQYF
TRBJ1-5 - TRBV2 CASSEARGGDWPQHF
TRBJ2-1 - TRBV7-9 CASSFGQPFSYNEQFF
TRBJ2-1 - TRBV12-3/TRBV12-4 CASSLVPGNNEQFF
TRBJ2-1 TRBD2 TRBV29-1 CSVGKAGGTYNEQFF
TRBJ2-1 TRBD1 TRBV29-1 CSVGDREYNEQFF
TRBJ2-7 - TRBV2 CASSEVGGDYEQYF
TRBJ1-1 - TRBV12-5 CASGLVGSRYVTEAFF